A single T cell receptor beta chain is shown here with its context. Its antigen remains unidentified. There are no base qualities to consult, and no much larger clone falls within one base. TCR cDNA was synthesized by 5'RACE template switching, through which a universal primer site and unique molecular identifiers were introduced. Priming for cDNA synthesis came from both the TCR alpha and TCR beta constant segments. Libraries were amplified in two PCR steps, with sample barcodes and sequencing adapters added in the second step. Libraries were sequenced on Illumina HiSeq 2500 (2x100 bp) or NovaSeq (2x150 bp). Per the original workflow: Demultiplexing of reads and collapsing into UMI consensus sequences were performed with MIGEC, and V(D)J alignment was carried out with MiXCR. Using edgeR on replicate PBMC samples, clonotypes were called vaccine-responding if FDR was below 0.01 and the log2 fold change was above 5 up to day 15. CD4 or CD8 identity was assigned to each bulk clonotype according to whether the clonotype was present at higher abundance in the sequenced CD4 repertoire or the sequenced CD8 repertoire. TCRdb cleaned the public reads at Q25 with fastp, built clones with MiXCR and kept in-frame beta chains. Rows are combined by CDR3 protein, so each entry shows the most common genes and DNA. These V and J calls rely on TCRdb rather than the paper's analysis. Present in this sample are about 170,000 distinct CDR3 sequences, about 6.2% of which were seen just once. Of the sample, just under 3% falls within the top ten clones.

These data come from a study of T cells after yellow fever vaccination (dated 2019 in TCRdb). For the study in its entirety: The SMART-Seq v4 Ultra Low Input RNA kit was used to prepare libraries from fractions with low cell numbers. Bulk TCR alpha and beta repertoires were sequenced longitudinally to track T-cell clones before and after primary and booster YFV17D yellow fever vaccination. The cohort comprised two healthy male donors, one aged 18 to 30 and one aged 30 to 40 years. Blood samples were taken at several timepoints before and after primary and secondary immunization, and bulk PBMC replicates and cell subsets were isolated. Results the study describes overall, beyond this receptor: Most clones expanded after primary vaccination were re-detected after the booster (96% of CD4 and around 86% of CD8), suggesting broad memory maintenance. A small share of clonotypes was detected in both CD4 and CD8 compartments, with the overlap likely arising from convergent recombination. Because the study included only a couple of donors, the extent to which the findings can be generalized is limited. Compared with the primary T-cell response, the secondary T-cell response was faster but weaker, reaching its peak on day 5 rather than on day 15. Computational filtering was required because FACS-sorted repertoires could contain abundant contaminating clonotypes from the bulk population.

The label giving this sample's treatment or condition can be read as: live attenuated yellow fever vaccine strain. A standard Ficoll-Paque protocol was used to isolate PBMCs from peripheral blood. CD4 and CD8 T-cell fractions were isolated with Dynabeads CD4 and CD8 positive selection kits. RNA was extracted with TriZol from bulk PBMCs, CD4 and CD8 fractions, and dextramer-positive and dextramer-negative fractions. The CDR3 runs 16 residues from the cysteine to the phenylalanine. Of all the DNA, just the CDR3 is kept, 48 bases in frame from base 1. Taken from the germline V gene, the CDR1 and CDR2 loops are MGHRA and YSYEKL. From V the trimming removes 1 base and from J it removes 5 bases, while the gene matches leave 6 bases of the junction unaccounted for.

The sample consisted of CD4+ T cells sorted from PBMCs, taken on the day of the first yellow fever vaccination. Recombination joined TRBV4-1 with TRBJ2-5; 11 of the junction bases match TRBD2. The sequence was collected from a man aged 18-30 years who received the YFV17D yellow fever vaccine. CDR3 region: CASSQVAGGLAETQYF. The bases are TGCGCCAGCAGCCAAGTAGCGGGGGGGCTGGCTGAGACCCAGTACTTC.